Listed here are 19 T cell receptor beta chains from one sample, sequenced in a study of T cell changes during pregnancy in multiple sclerosis. Method: immunoSEQ multiplex PCR; TCRdb's copy keeps in-frame clones and lacks some. The sample records 30,000 to 35,000 clones, roughly nine tenths being singletons. Sample: CD8+ T cells from peripheral blood mononuclear cells, taken before pregnancy. All receptors derive from a female donor with multiple sclerosis, enrolled in a pregnancy study.

This sequence joins TRBV6-1 and TRBJ2-7, with TRBD1 identical over 7 bases. The CDR3 is made up of 15 amino acids. Germline V gene lookup returns CDR1 MNHNS and CDR2 SASEGT. The V segment lost 3 bases and the J segment 2 bases; nucleotides outside the gene matches: 7. The CDR3 DNA reads as TGTGCCAGCAGTGAGCGGACGGACAGGCCCTACGAGCAGTACTTC. Residues: CASSERTDRPYEQYF.

The chain carries TRBV7-3 and TRBJ2-3, with a tentative D call TRBD2 (6 bases). Germline CDR1 is SGHTA and CDR2 is FQGTGA. The CDR3 consists of 14 residues. Between the trimmed V and J ends, which lost 7 bases and 2 bases, there was a span of 13 bases. The CDR3 region is CASTSAGSTDTQYF. The DNA of the CDR3 is TGTGCCAGCACCTCCGCGGGGTCCACAGATACGCAGTATTTT.

This chain uses TRBV19 with TRBJ1-2, with TRBD1 matching over 7 bases. The CDR3 totals 18 residues. Germline values: CDR1 LNHDA, CDR2 SQIVND (reference sequence). The V segment lost 5 bases and the J segment 3 bases; nucleotides outside the gene matches: 18. The DNA for the CDR3 is TGTGCCAGTAGTGGTATGACAGGGTATAGAGGGGAGGACTATGGCTACACCTTC. Translation gives CASSGMTGYRGEDYGYTF.

The gene calls are TRBV6-5 and TRBJ1-5; the match to TRBD1 covers 9 bases. Germline values: CDR1 MNHEY, CDR2 SVGAGI. The CDR3 runs to 15 residues. V lost 2 bases, J lost 4 bases, and 3 bases stayed unmatched. CDR3 bases: TGTGCCAGCAGTTACCAACAGGGGGCGAATCAGCCCCAGCATTTT. This encodes CASSYQQGANQPQHF.

The V and J genes are TRBV9 and TRBJ1-6, with D maybe TRBD1 (6 bases). The germline gives CDR1 SGDLS, CDR2 YYNGEE. V dropped 0 bases and J dropped 0 bases, with 7 bases sitting between them. The CDR3 extends over 16 amino acids. CDR3 nucleotides: TGTGCCAGCAGCGTAGAGGACAGCTCCTATAATTCACCCCTCCACTTT. Amino acids: CASSVEDSSYNSPLHF.

This chain uses TRBV5-6 with TRBJ1-2; D not resolved. Germline CDR1 and CDR2: SGHDT and YYEEEE. Between the trimmed V and J ends, which lost 4 bases and 6 bases, there was a span of 13 bases. This CDR3 has 13 amino acids. CDR3 DNA sequence: TGTGCCAGCAGCCTAGACTGGCTTCATGGCTACACCTTC. It yields the protein CASSLDWLHGYTF.

V gene TRBV7-9 combines with J gene TRBJ2-7, with 9 positions matching TRBD1. Trimming cost V 1 base and J 2 bases; bases outside gene matches: 6. Germline V gene data show CDR1 as SEHNR and CDR2 as FQNEAQ (reference sequence). The CDR3 is 16 amino acids. The CDR3, as DNA: TGTGCCAGCAGCTTAGAGGGGACAGGGCCTCCCTACGAGCAGTACTTC. The encoded protein is CASSLEGTGPPYEQYF. Full variable domain (outside the CDR3, taken from reference TRBV7-9 and TRBJ2-7): DTGVSQNPRHKITKRGQNVTFRCDPISEHNRLYWYRQTLGQGPEFLTYFQNEAQLEKSRLLSDRFSAERPKGSFSTLEIQRTEQGDSAMYLCASSLEGTGPPYEQYFGPGTRLTVT.

V is TRBV10-3 and J is TRBJ1-4, with D possibly matching TRBD1 (5 bases). Trimming took off 0 bases at V and 7 bases at J, with 12 bases between the two ends. CDR1 ENHRY and CDR2 SYGVKD come from the germline V gene. This CDR3 contains 15 residues. The CDR3 DNA follows: TGTGCCATCAGTGAGTCGAGGGGAGGGAGTGAAAAACTGTTTTTT. This sequence encodes CAISESRGGSEKLFF.

The gene calls are TRBV19 and TRBJ1-1, with D hard to call. V was shortened by 7 bases and J by 4 bases, with 13 bases between the two germline ends. Germline CDR1 reads LNHDA; CDR2 reads SQIVND (reference sequence). The CDR3 consists of 13 residues. CDR3 amino acids: CASTTTPGTEAFF. Here the CDR3 DNA reads TGTGCCAGTACGACGACCCCGGGCACTGAAGCTTTCTTT.

This clone was seen once. The chain employs TRBV4-1 and TRBJ2-7; 8 bases line up with TRBD1. Germline CDR1 is MGHRA and CDR2 is YSYEKL. The J segment lost 7 bases and the V segment lost 7 bases, leaving 18 bases of the junction unmatched. The CDR3 loop spans 16 amino acids. The CDR3 DNA is TGCGCCAGCACTGAATCCCCCCGGACAGGGTTGGAGGAGCAGTACTTC. It translates to CASTESPRTGLEEQYF.

J is TRBJ2-7 and V is TRBV14; TRBD1 aligns across 9 bases. Germline V gene data show CDR1 as SGHDN and CDR2 as FVKESK. The CDR3 consists of 15 residues. The V and J ends lost 2 bases and 5 bases, in that order; junction bases with no gene match: 7. The CDR3 is CASSQSPGQGHEQYF. The CDR3 coding sequence is TGTGCCAGCAGCCAATCGCCGGGACAGGGCCACGAGCAGTACTTC.

This sequence joins TRBV6-1 and TRBJ1-5; the D is unclear. CDR1 is MNHNS, CDR2 SASEGT, per germline. Trimming pared 3 bases from V and 7 bases from J, leaving 10 bases between. The length of the CDR3 is 13 residues. For the CDR3, the DNA is TGTGCCAGCAGTGAGGCGGACTACCAGCCCCAGCATTTT. Protein: CASSEADYQPQHF.

V gene TRBV14 combines with J gene TRBJ1-1, with D hard to call. This CDR3 comprises 13 residues. Germline V lookup: CDR1 SGHDN, CDR2 FVKESK. V lost 10 bases to trimming and J lost 1 base, with 13 bases between them. DNA of the CDR3: TGTGCCACCCAAGAGAGGTGGAACACTGAAGCTTTCTTT. Amino acids: CATQERWNTEAFF.

This clone came up once. The rearrangement links TRBV9 to TRBJ1-3; the match to TRBD1 covers 7 bases. Per germline, CDR1 SGDLS and CDR2 YYNGEE. Trimming at V came to 3 bases and at J to 0 bases, leaving 6 bases not matched to a gene. There are 16 residues in the CDR3. The CDR3 spells CASSAPRQGSGNTIYF. DNA for the CDR3: TGTGCCAGCAGCGCCCCGAGACAGGGCTCTGGAAACACCATATATTTT.

This chain joins TRBV5-1 and TRBJ1-6; D is perhaps TRBD1 (6 bases). Germline CDR1 and CDR2: SGHRS and YFSETQ. Trimming removed 0 bases at V and 7 bases at J, with 11 bases between. The CDR3 is 15 residues long. The CDR3: CASSLARGANSPLHF. The CDR3 region has the DNA TGCGCCAGCAGCTTGGCCAGGGGCGCCAATTCACCCCTCCACTTT. Full variable domain (rest looked up from reference TRBV5-1 and TRBJ1-6): KAGVTQTPRYLIKTRGQQVTLSCSPISGHRSVSWYQQTPGQGLQFLFEYFSETQRNKGNFPGRFSGRQFSNSRSEMNVSTLELGDSALYLCASSLARGANSPLHFGNGTRLTVT.

V usage is TRBV29-1 and J usage is TRBJ2-1; TRBD2 matches 7 bases. This CDR3 has 14 amino acids. The germline gives CDR1 SQVTM, CDR2 ANQGSEA. The junction had 9 bases not matched to a gene; V was cut back by 7 bases and J by 3 bases. CDR3 loop: CSASSGDFYNEQFF. The CDR3 nucleotides are TGCAGCGCATCGAGCGGGGATTTCTACAATGAGCAGTTCTTC.

This clone was observed a few times. V usage is TRBV6-5 and J usage is TRBJ1-1; perhaps TRBD1 as D (5 bases). CDR1 is MNHEY, CDR2 SVGAGI, per germline. This CDR3 region has 11 residues. Trimming took 8 bases from V and 7 from J, leaving 11 bases between them. CDR3 protein: CASWRGIEAFF. CDR3 in DNA: TGTGCCAGCTGGCGGGGGATTGAAGCTTTCTTT.

The gene calls are TRBV27 and TRBJ2-7; 9 bases line up with TRBD2. The CDR3 sequence is 15 residues long. Germline CDR1 is MNHEY and CDR2 is SMNVEV (reference sequence). The V segment lost 5 bases and the J segment 3 bases; nucleotides outside the gene matches: 8. CDR3 amino acids: CASSASTSGFYEQYF. The CDR3 nucleotides are TGTGCCAGCAGTGCCTCAACTAGCGGGTTCTACGAGCAGTACTTC.

The CDR3 spells CASSLDRDTEAFF. DNA for the CDR3: TGTGCCAGCAGCCTCGACAGGGACACTGAAGCTTTCTTT. J is TRBJ1-1 and V is TRBV9, with 7 bases that match TRBD1. The germline CDR1 and CDR2 sequences are SGDLS and YYNGEE. The CDR3 runs to 13 residues. V dropped 4 bases and J dropped 3; count of bases not matched to a gene: 3. Based on the CDR3 plus reference TRBV9 and TRBJ1-1, the full variable domain is DSGVTQTPKHLITATGQRVTLRCSPRSGDLSVYWYQQSLDQGLQFLIQYYNGEERAKGNILERFSAQQFPDLHSELNLSSLELGDSALYFCASSLDRDTEAFFGQGTRLTVV.